Listed below are T cell receptor beta chains from one sample, sequenced in a study of cytomegalovirus exposure and HLA in healthy donors. Clones were read by immunoSEQ multiplex PCR, and TCRdb kept only the in-frame ones, dropping some. The sample lists 150,000 to 200,000 clones; roughly 13% were seen once. The source material was PBMCs. The source of these receptors is a man between 50 and 59 years old in good health and CMV-seropositive. Both conserved end residues are part of each CDR3. D genes are given only for firm matches. The size entry is marked missing in some rows and otherwise reads once, few, many or a size class.

V gene,J gene,clone size,D gene,CDR3 length,CDR3 protein,CDR3 DNA
TRBV5-4,TRBJ1-2,.,.,15,CASTPAQGLSYGYTF,TGTGCCAGCACCCCCGCCCAGGGGCTTTCCTATGGCTACACCTTC
TRBV6-5,TRBJ2-6,few,.,15,CASRTLATGANVLTF,TGTGCCAGCAGAACACTAGCTACTGGGGCCAACGTCCTGACTTTC
TRBV28,TRBJ2-5,.,.,14,CASRPHTSQETQYF,TGTGCCAGCAGGCCTCACACGTCTCAAGAGACCCAGTACTTC
TRBV9,TRBJ2-3,few,.,14,CASSVALQGDTQYF,TGTGCCAGCAGCGTCGCCTTACAGGGAGATACGCAGTATTTT
TRBV6-5,TRBJ2-1,.,TRBD2,15,CASSTWRGGHNEQLF,TGTGCCAGCAGCACCTGGCGGGGGGGCCACAATGAGCAGCTCTTC
TRBV7-8,TRBJ1-5,few,.,13,CASSWGPGQPQHF,TGTGCCAGCAGCTGGGGGCCCGGTCAGCCCCAGCATTTT
TRBV9,TRBJ1-2,.,.,12,CASSVPQGRLTF,TGTGCCAGCAGCGTACCCCAGGGTCGATTAACCTTC
TRBV5-1,TRBJ1-2,few,.,13,CASFAGDSYGYTF,TGCGCCAGCTTTGCAGGGGATTCCTATGGCTACACCTTC
TRBV2,TRBJ2-7,.,.,11,CASSQYYEQYF,TGTGCCAGCAGCCAGTACTACGAGCAGTACTTC
TRBV6-5,TRBJ2-1,.,.,16,CASSYSGTNKYNEQFF,TGTGCCAGCAGTTACTCGGGGACAAACAAGTACAATGAGCAGTTCTTC
TRBV6-1,TRBJ1-5,few,.,15,CASSEAAGSNQPQHF,TGTGCCAGCAGTGAAGCTGCAGGGAGCAATCAGCCCCAGCATTTT
TRBV7-2,TRBJ2-3,.,TRBD2,16,CASSLDQRGSTDTQYF,TGTGCCAGCAGCTTAGACCAGCGGGGTAGCACAGATACGCAGTATTTT
TRBV9,TRBJ2-7,few,.,14,CASSANPRSYEQYF,TGTGCCAGCAGCGCGAATCCGCGCTCCTACGAGCAGTACTTC
TRBV6-5,TRBJ2-2,few,TRBD1,14,CASRATGVPGELFF,TGTGCCAGCAGGGCCACAGGGGTACCCGGGGAGCTGTTTTTT
TRBV18,TRBJ1-4,few,TRBD1,16,CASSPPSGQGNEKLFF,TGTGCCAGCTCACCCCCCTCGGGACAGGGTAATGAAAAACTGTTTTTT
TRBV4-1,TRBJ1-4,.,.,17,CASSQDNSYATNEKLFF,TGCGCCAGCAGCCAAGATAACAGCTACGCAACTAATGAAAAACTGTTTTTT
TRBV10-3,TRBJ2-2,.,TRBD1,15,CAISADRAGTGELFF,TGTGCCATCAGTGCAGACAGGGCGGGCACCGGGGAGCTGTTTTTT
TRBV4-1,TRBJ2-1,few,TRBD1,12,CASSQFRDRLVF,TGCGCCAGCAGCCAATTCCGGGACAGGTTGGTCTTC
TRBV11-3,TRBJ2-2,few,.,15,CASSLNVGPTGELFF,TGTGCCAGCAGCTTAAACGTCGGTCCCACCGGGGAGCTGTTTTTT
TRBV11-2,TRBJ2-5,.,TRBD1,15,CASSLGDRNQETQYF,TGTGCCAGCAGCTTGGGGGACAGAAACCAAGAGACCCAGTACTTC
TRBV11-3,TRBJ2-1,.,.,15,CASSYLRGRNNEQFF,TGTGCCAGCAGCTACTTACGGGGGAGAAACAATGAGCAGTTCTTC
TRBV7-2,TRBJ2-7,few,TRBD2,16,CASSLGMGGGGYEQYF,TGTGCCAGCAGCTTAGGGATGGGCGGGGGAGGATACGAGCAGTACTTC